The clone carrying this T cell receptor beta chain has more than one count but fewer than ten. The CDR3 spans 13 residues. Germline-derived CDR1 and CDR2 are SNHLY and FYNNEI. Deletions cut 4 bases from V and 6 bases from J, with 13 bases between. This sample was included in a study of Ad26.COV2.S vaccination and SARS-CoV-2 variants. The treatment is: some 20 received Ad26.COV2.S at low or high dose, single or two shots; about 5 received placebo; per-sample allocation not given. Sampling took place 63 days after the first vaccine or placebo injection. Expression of Wuhan-strain SARS-CoV-2 spike came from the Ad26 vector that formed the vaccine. Clones were sequenced by immunoSEQ multiplex PCR, and TCRdb holds only the in-frame ones, with some missing. The sample contains a few hundred thousand clones, 88% of which appear only once.

The chain has TRBV2 and TRBJ2-7, with unresolved D. Sequencing used peripheral blood, obtained in a trial of Ad26.COV2.S vaccine versus placebo. This TCR was sampled from a person between 18 and 65 years old who received the Ad26.COV2.S COVID-19 vaccine or a placebo. This CDR3 is CASSVVTPIEQYF. The CDR3, as DNA: TGTGCCAGCAGTGTGGTAACTCCCATCGAGCAGTACTTC.